This TCR beta chain was identified during a study of CXCR3-negative and CXCR3-positive naive CD8 T cells. Study-wide points: The authors found comparable surface CD5 between naive subsets and inferred TCR strength from TRB CDR3 properties. Naive cells, whether CXCR3-negative or CXCR3-positive, had similar TRBV-TRBJ usage, while memory cells differed. Compared with CXCR3-negative naive cells, CXCR3-positive naive cells showed more hydrophobic TRB CDR3s.

Of note for this clonotype: Its antigen is still unknown.

Cells that were CD45RO-CCR7+CD27+CD95- constituted naive CD8+ T cells. In preparing the TRB cDNA libraries, 5' RACE with UMI labels was used. TCRdb derives one entry per CDR3 protein from the 5' RACE reads, leaving out DNA. This sample's table has under 50,000 distinct CDR3 sequences. Sequenced material: naive CXCR3- CD8+ T cells from blood. Described subset: CD45RO-CCR7+CD27+CD95- naive CD8+ T cells lacking CXCR3 (TNR3-). The TCR was taken from a human donor in good health. Some clones in this sample may be carry-over from other donors' samples.

CDR3 protein: CASSHKPTGGNSPLHF. The chain combines TRBV28 with TRBJ1-6; the D call of TRBD1 rests on TCRdb alone, since no DNA is present to check it. CDR3 length: 16 residues. The germline CDR1 and CDR2 sequences are MDHEN and SYDVKM.